These T cell receptor beta chains were read from a single sample in a study of T cell responses to AZD1222 COVID-19 vaccine. Method: immunoSEQ multiplex PCR; TCRdb's copy keeps in-frame clones and lacks some. This sample has fewer than 130,000 clones; over 85% occur once, and the top ten carry 15%. Specimen: peripheral blood, collected 28 days after the second AZD1222 dose. The source is an adult who received the AZD1222 COVID-19 vaccine. Each CDR3 is given with its conserved first and last residue. D genes are given only for firm matches. For some rows the clone size is stated as once, few or many, or as a class when expanded; others skip it.

TRBV11-2	-	-	TRBJ1-1	TGTGCCAGCAGCCACCGGACTATAGGGATCTACACTGAAGCTTTCTTT	CASSHRTIGIYTEAFF
TRBV15	-	-	TRBJ1-4	TGTGCCACCAGCAGAGAAAACAGGGTTTCTAATGAAAAACTGTTTTTT	CATSRENRVSNEKLFF
TRBV2	-	-	TRBJ2-3	TGTGCCAGCAACTTTGGAACCACCACAGATACGCAGTATTTT	CASNFGTTTDTQYF
TRBV7-7	-	-	TRBJ2-5	TGTGCTAGCAGTAGCCAGGGTACAGAGACCCAGTACTTC	CASSSQGTETQYF
TRBV5-6	-	-	TRBJ1-6	TGTGCCAGCAGCTTCGTGGGGCGCCTGGATTCACCCCTCCACTTT	CASSFVGRLDSPLHF
TRBV10-3	-	-	TRBJ1-2	TGTGCCATCAGTGAGTCGTGGCAGTACGGAAACTATGGCTACACCTTC	CAISESWQYGNYGYTF
TRBV6-5	TRBD1	-	TRBJ1-4	TGTGCCAGCAGTCAGACAGGGCGGGGTGAAAAACTGTTTTTT	CASSQTGRGEKLFF
TRBV28	-	once	TRBJ2-6	TGTGCCAGCAGTTTAATGGGGGACCGCGCTGGGGCCAACGTCCTGACTTTC	CASSLMGDRAGANVLTF
TRBV2	TRBD2	-	TRBJ2-1	TGTGCCAGCAGTGGACTAGCGGGCAATGAGCAGTTCTTC	CASSGLAGNEQFF
TRBV19	-	-	TRBJ2-7	TGTGCCAGTAGTATCGCCTCGGGGGACCCCTCCTACGAGCAGTACTTC	CASSIASGDPSYEQYF
TRBV30	TRBD2	-	TRBJ2-7	TGTGCCTGGACCCGGTTCGGGACTAGCGGGTCCTACGAGCAGTACTTT	CAWTRFGTSGSYEQYF
TRBV28	-	once	TRBJ2-4	TGTGCCAGCAGTTTATTAGGCATAGCCAAAAACATTCAGTACTTC	CASSLLGIAKNIQYF
TRBV7-3	TRBD1	-	TRBJ2-1	TGTGCCAGCAGCCGTTACCGGACAGGGGAAGAGCAGTTCTTC	CASSRYRTGEEQFF
TRBV19	-	-	TRBJ2-2	TGTGCCAGTCAAAGCCCCCCGGGGACCGGGGAGCTGTTTTTT	CASQSPPGTGELFF
TRBV18	-	-	TRBJ1-1	TGTGCCAGCTCACCAATACTAGTGGAGGAGGGCACTGAAGCTTTCTTT	CASSPILVEEGTEAFF
TRBV7-8	-	-	TRBJ1-4	TGTGCCAGCAGCATCCTCAGGGGTAGGACTAATGAAAAACTGTTTTTT	CASSILRGRTNEKLFF
TRBV4-1	-	-	TRBJ1-5	TGCGCCAGCAGCCAAGGGCCAGGGAATCAGCCCCAGCATTTT	CASSQGPGNQPQHF
TRBV28	-	-	TRBJ2-2	TGTGCCAGCAGTTTAGCGGTAATCGGCGAGGGGGAGCTGTTTTTT	CASSLAVIGEGELFF
TRBV29-1	TRBD1	-	TRBJ1-2	TGCAGCGTTGAACCTCAGGGACAGCCCTATGGCTACACCTTC	CSVEPQGQPYGYTF
TRBV2	TRBD1	-	TRBJ1-1	TGTGCCAGCAGGACAGGGGGGGGGACTGAAGCTTTCTTT	CASRTGGGTEAFF
TRBV4-1	-	-	TRBJ1-5	TGCGCCAGCAGCCAAGTACGCGCGGAGGGTAGCAATCAGCCCCAGCATTTT	CASSQVRAEGSNQPQHF
TRBV5-4	-	-	TRBJ1-1	TGTGCCAGCAGCTTGGCTTCGAGGAACACTGAAGCTTTCTTT	CASSLASRNTEAFF
TRBV4-1	-	-	TRBJ1-1	TGCGCCAGCAGCCAAGACCGCCGCCGGGGGGGCACTGAAGCTTTCTTT	CASSQDRRRGGTEAFF
TRBV7-9	-	-	TRBJ2-1	TGTGCCAGCACTCCCGGGAATGAGCAGTTCTTC	CASTPGNEQFF
TRBV25-1	TRBD1	-	TRBJ1-2	TGTGCCAGCAGTGAATCCCAGGGACAGCCTCAAGCTAACTATGGCTACACCTTC	CASSESQGQPQANYGYTF
TRBV5-8	-	-	TRBJ2-5	TGTGCCAGCAGCTTGGGAAGAGGTATTGGCTGGGGGCGAGAGACCCAGTACTTC	CASSLGRGIGWGRETQYF
TRBV19	-	-	TRBJ2-7	TGTGCCAGTAGCCTCGGCTTACAGGGTTGGACCGGGACCTCCTACGAGCAGTACTTC	CASSLGLQGWTGTSYEQYF
TRBV4-1	-	-	TRBJ2-7	TGCGCCAGCAGCCATAGGGACATTTCCTACGAGCAGTACTTC	CASSHRDISYEQYF
TRBV6-5	-	-	TRBJ1-1	TGTGCCAGCAGTTACCAGCTGAACACTGAAGCTTTCTTT	CASSYQLNTEAFF
TRBV6-5	TRBD2	few	TRBJ2-5	TGTGCCAGCACTTCCGGGGCTAGCGGACAAGAGACCCAGTACTTC	CASTSGASGQETQYF
TRBV5-4	-	-	TRBJ1-2	TGTGCCAGCAAAATAGGGGATCGGTATGGCTACACCTTC	CASKIGDRYGYTF
TRBV15	-	-	TRBJ1-2	TGTGCCACAGGACAGCCTAACTATGGCTACACCTTC	CATGQPNYGYTF
TRBV9	TRBD2	-	TRBJ2-2	TGTGCCAGCAGTGCGGGGGGCCAAAACACCGGGGAGCTGTTTTTT	CASSAGGQNTGELFF
TRBV3-1/TRBV3-2	-	-	TRBJ1-1	TGTGCCAGCAGCCAAGATAGGGTAAGGACTGAAGCTTTCTTT	CASSQDRVRTEAFF
TRBV6-1	-	-	TRBJ1-3	TGTGCCAGCACTAGGACACTCTCTGGAAACACCATATATTTT	CASTRTLSGNTIYF
TRBV6-4	TRBD1	-	TRBJ1-5	TGTGCCAGCAGTGTGGAGGCAGGGGGTAGTCAGCCCCAGCATTTT	CASSVEAGGSQPQHF
TRBV27	TRBD1	once	TRBJ1-2	TGTGCCAGCAGTTTAGGGACAGGGACTGGCTACACCTTC	CASSLGTGTGYTF
TRBV5-4	TRBD2	-	TRBJ2-3	TGTGCCAGCAGCCCCAGGACTAGCGGGAGATCGGGCACAGATACGCAGTATTTT	CASSPRTSGRSGTDTQYF
TRBV27	-	-	TRBJ2-7	TGTGCCAGCAGTTTTACAGAAGTCTTGGAGCAGTACTTC	CASSFTEVLEQYF
TRBV7-9	TRBD1	-	TRBJ1-1	TGTGCCAGCAGCCGTGGGGGACAGCGGGGCACTGAAGCTTTCTTT	CASSRGGQRGTEAFF
TRBV6-5	TRBD1	-	TRBJ2-7	TGTGCCAGCTTCGGGACAGGGTTGGTGCACGAGCAGTACTTC	CASFGTGLVHEQYF